The clone carrying this TCR beta chain appeared a few times. What it recognizes is unknown. This sample was included in a study of T cell repertoires in cytomegalovirus infection. Study background: CMV epitopes used comprised recently identified HLA-C-restricted ones and well-studied HLA-B-restricted ones. Shared public TCR beta signatures pointed to both CMV infection and a matching HLA type. Broader study findings: Predominance within the ex vivo response was attributable to HLA-C-restricted CMV-specific TCR beta clonotypes.

One entry per CDR3 protein results from TCRdb running MiXCR on the reads. The table has a few hundred thousand distinct CDR3 sequences, roughly a third seen once; the top ten hold roughly 15%. The CDR3 is made up of 17 amino acids. The trim removed 5 bases at V and 0 bases at J, leaving 10 bases unmatched. Germline V gene data show CDR1 as MNHNS and CDR2 as SASEGT. This receptor was identified in a human donor in good health (CMV status not recorded). Some clones in this sample may be carry-over from other donors' samples. Sample: cultured PBMCs, taken from culture after CMV antigen stimulation. The chain joins TRBV6-1 to TRBJ1-1; 9 bases match TRBD1. CDR3 residues: CASSSTGTGMVNTEAFF. The CDR3 coding sequence is TGTGCCAGCAGTTCAACCGGGACAGGGATGGTGAACACTGAAGCTTTCTTT.